The T cell receptor (beta chain) under discussion was sequenced for a study of Graves' ophthalmopathy and Graves' hyperthyroidism listed by TCRdb under 2018. For the wider study: A patient counted as having stable hyperthyroidism if there was no progression to ophthalmopathy within 18 months of follow-up. TCR beta repertoire signatures were used to distinguish Graves' ophthalmopathy from Graves' hyperthyroidism and to predict progression to ophthalmopathy. In total, 135 blood samples were TCR-sequenced: approximately 42 ophthalmopathy, 75 hyperthyroidism and approximately 17 hyperthyroidism-to-ophthalmopathy patients. To explore V-J signatures that distinguish ophthalmopathy from hyperthyroidism, a discovery set of 100 patients was enrolled, made up of 43 with ophthalmopathy and some 58 with stable hyperthyroidism. An independent validation cohort was composed of about 20 hyperthyroidism patients and around 16 patients who later progressed from hyperthyroidism to ophthalmopathy. T-cell repertoires of thyroid tissue and blood were compared in five or six hyperthyroidism patients. Once sampling was done, hyperthyroidism patients were given methimazole at a starting dose of 30 mg daily, while ophthalmopathy patients were given high-dose intravenous methylprednisolone.

The germline V gene specifies MGHDK as CDR1 and SYGVNS as CDR2. The CDR3 numbers 14 residues from cysteine through phenylalanine. Kept here is only the CDR3 DNA, which spans 42 bases and is read in frame from base 1. At the junction V is shortened by 3 bases and J by 14 bases; bases outside the gene matches: 12. Hyperthyroidism patients were newly diagnosed, were aged 18 to 65 years, and had a disease duration under 2 months. Anyone with other autoimmune diseases, uncontrolled infections, pregnancy or lactation was excluded from the study. Clinical symptoms, serum thyroxine, TRAb, thyroid ultrasound and orbital computed tomography were used for diagnosis. Total RNA was extracted with Trizol reagent and quality-checked on an Agilent 2100 Bioanalyzer. A word on this clonotype: This clone's antigen is unknown. No much larger clonotype is one base removed from it; base qualities were not supplied.

What the authors observed across the whole study: Most of the expanded thyroid clonotypes with a frequency above 0.001 were also detected in blood, and it was suggested that the thyroid immune response may be reflected by blood repertoires. In cross-validation, the 13-signature model distinguished ophthalmopathy from stable hyperthyroidism with approximately 88% sensitivity and just under 84% specificity, and in the test set the corresponding values were approximately 80% and 75%. No statistical method was used to predetermine the sample size, and group allocation was not hidden from the investigators. In validation, the model predicted ophthalmopathy progression with 70.59% sensitivity and roughly 78% specificity; roughly 12 predicted patients were CT-confirmed with GO in a median of about 7.1 months.

TCR beta CDR3 regions were amplified from RNA transcripts for repertoire sequencing. The first round of RT-PCR was done with HTBI primers and the Qiagen OneStep RT-PCR kit, and was followed by a second round of multiplex PCR, then size selection and purification. The libraries underwent paired-end sequencing with 100 bp reads on an Illumina HiSeq2000. The authors processed their data as follows. SOAPnuke was used for read processing, and reads with adapters, uncalled bases, a mean Phred below 15, or no exact constant-primer or identifier match were discarded. High-quality paired reads were merged with COPE v1.2.5. Clonotypes were defined as unique nucleotide sequences and were aligned to IMGT TRB V, D and J references using MiTCR v1.1. Only V-J combinations with frequency above 0.0001 were analysed, covering over 98% of repertoires. For each V-J combination, a TCR clonal expansion and chaos score was defined as F50 clonal expansion divided by the chaos observed in the TCRdist matrix. Welch's t-statistics and random forest were used to reduce features to approximately 13 V-J combinations, which were fed into a naive Bayes classifier. The Morisita-Horn index was used to measure how similar the thyroid and blood repertoires were. Clones were called with MiXCR by TCRdb after fastp trimmed the public reads at Q25, and only in-frame beta chains were retained. Identical CDR3 protein sequences are pooled into one entry, listed with their most common genes and DNA. These V and J calls are TCRdb output, not the study's own analysis. This sample gives about 600,000 distinct CDR3 sequences in total; just under 40% of them show up just once. The ten largest clones represent roughly 4% of the sample.

The chain was built from TRBV25-1 and TRBJ1-5; a stretch of 8 junction bases matches TRBD1. The receptor comes from an adult man with Graves' hyperthyroidism. Sequencing was carried out using peripheral blood or thyroid tissue (not recorded which). The bases read TGTGCCAGCAGTGAGGTGGACAGGGTCTTCAATGAGCATTTT. Its amino acids are CASSEVDRVFNEHF.